This T cell receptor (beta chain) is from a study of shared clonotypes between healthy human individuals. Study background: Researchers drew samples from two women and a few men aged 18 to 49.

This CDR3 has 16 amino acids. Germline CDR1 and CDR2: SGHTA and FQGTGA. J was trimmed by 3 bases and V by 5 bases; bases with no gene match: 9. Only in-frame clones appear in the TCRdb table, and some are missing; sequencing was by immunoSEQ multiplex PCR. The sample has roughly 2,300,000 clones; 85% to 95% are singletons. This clone came up once. The sequenced material came from naive CD4+ T cells from PBMCs. Subset of the sample: CD45RA+ positively selected. The chain is built from TRBV7-3 and TRBJ2-1; the match to TRBD1 covers 8 bases. The receptor was isolated from a man aged 18-30 years in good health. Some clones in this sample may be carry-over from other donors' samples. CDR3 DNA: TGTGCCAGCAGCCGTCGACAGGGGTCCCTCTACAATGAGCAGTTCTTC. It translates to CASSRRQGSLYNEQFF. The full variable domain, its missing parts supplied by reference TRBV7-3 and TRBJ2-1, is GAGVSQTPSNKVTEKGKYVELRCDPISGHTALYWYRQSLGQGPEFLIYFQGTGAADDSGLPNDRFFAVRPEGSVSTLKIQRTERGDSAVYLCASSRRQGSLYNEQFFGPGTRLTVL.